These 30 T cell receptor beta chains originate from one sample sequenced in a study of blood T cell repertoires in COVID-19. Profiling relied on immunoSEQ multiplex PCR, and the TCRdb table lists in-frame clones only, not all of them. The repertoire holds 300,000 to 400,000 clones, with around 87% as singletons. What was sequenced was peripheral blood. Source of these receptors: a woman aged 50 to 60 with COVID-19, enrolled during active disease.

The V gene is TRBV6-2 or TRBV6-3, the J gene TRBJ2-2; weak D call: TRBD1 (5 bases). V was cut by 6 bases and J by 7 bases, with 24 bases left in between. CDR1 is MNHEY and CDR2 is SVGEGT in the germline V gene. This CDR3 comprises 17 residues. The chain's CDR3 is CASSSHQSAGSGGELFF. CDR3 bases: TGTGCCAGCAGCTCCCACCAGTCGGCAGGGTCGGGCGGGGAGCTGTTTTTT.

The chain is built from TRBV2 and TRBJ1-1, with D hard to call. V shed 2 bases and J shed 4 bases, with 11 bases lying between them. This CDR3 is built from 14 residues. Germline lookup yields CDR1 SNHLY and CDR2 FYNNEI. CDR3: CASSENAGSTEAFF. CDR3 DNA: TGTGCCAGCAGTGAAAATGCGGGCTCCACTGAAGCTTTCTTT.

The V and J genes are TRBV18 and TRBJ2-7, with a tentative D call TRBD1 (5 bases). CDR3 size: 13 residues. Looked up from germline, CDR1 is KGHSH and CDR2 is LQKENI. Trimming pared 3 bases from V and 5 bases from J, leaving 11 bases between. CDR3 sequence reads: CASSPRLTDEQYF. The CDR3 DNA reads as TGTGCCAGCTCACCCCGCTTGACAGACGAGCAGTACTTC.

J is TRBJ2-7 and V is TRBV5-4; 11 bases match TRBD1. Losses at the gene ends were 4 bases for V and 3 bases for J; bases not matched to a gene: 6. CDR1 SGHNT and CDR2 YYREEE come from the germline V gene (reference sequence). This CDR3 comprises 15 residues. The CDR3 coding sequence is TGTGCCAGCAGCGCCGGCGGGACAGGGGGCTACGAGCAGTACTTC. Translation gives CASSAGGTGGYEQYF.

The table lists this clone with a count of one. The V and J genes are TRBV3-1 (or the pseudogene TRBV3-2) and TRBJ2-5, with 7 bases matching TRBD1. Germline V gene data show CDR1 as LGHDT and CDR2 as YNNKEL (reference sequence). This CDR3 is 16 amino acids long. Trimming cost V 2 bases and J 4 bases; bases outside gene matches: 10. The CDR3 DNA reads TGTGCCAGCAGCCAACAGGACAGGTCTGCATTAGAGACCCAGTACTTC. Protein product: CASSQQDRSALETQYF.

The chain is built from TRBV2 and TRBJ2-7, with 9 bases aligning to TRBD1. Germline V gene data show CDR1 as SNHLY and CDR2 as FYNNEI. The CDR3 extends over 14 amino acids. V was clipped by 10 bases and J by 9 bases; unmatched bases: 16. CDR3 DNA: TGTGCCACTCACCACCGGGACAGGGTAAAAGGGCAGTACTTC. Translated: CATHHRDRVKGQYF.

The rearrangement joins TRBV29-1 to TRBJ2-1; D might be TRBD2 (5 bases). V shed 3 bases and J shed 0 bases, with 9 bases lying between them. Germline assignment: CDR1 SQVTM and CDR2 ANQGSEA. The CDR3 spans 14 residues. The CDR3 DNA follows: TGCAGCGTTGATTTCGGGGACTCCTACAATGAGCAGTTCTTC. Translation gives CSVDFGDSYNEQFF.

The V gene is TRBV15, the J gene TRBJ2-7; TRBD2 agrees at 10 bases. The V gene's germline CDR1 is LNHNV and CDR2 YYDKDF (reference sequence). J gave up 3 bases and V 1 base, and 3 bases lay outside the gene matches. The CDR3 runs to 15 residues. This CDR3 reads CATSRGRTSGYEQYF. The CDR3 DNA is TGTGCCACCAGCAGAGGTCGGACTAGCGGCTACGAGCAGTACTTC.

This chain uses TRBV5-1 with TRBJ1-2; 8 bases are shared with TRBD1. This CDR3 is built from 15 residues. Unmatched junction bases numbered 5, after V lost 4 bases and J lost 0 bases. Germline V gene sequence: CDR1 SGHRS, CDR2 YFSETQ. Here the CDR3 reads CASSADRGSNYGYTF. In nucleotides, the CDR3 is TGCGCCAGCAGCGCCGACAGGGGATCTAACTATGGCTACACCTTC.

V usage is TRBV7-3 and J usage is TRBJ2-2, with 7 bases that match TRBD2. Germline loops: CDR1 SGHTA, CDR2 FQGTGA. V was pared by 4 bases and J by 4 bases, with 6 bases of the junction left unmatched. CDR3 size: 15 residues. The DNA for the CDR3 is TGTGCCAGCAGCTCGCTGACTAGCCCCACCGGGGAGCTGTTTTTT. Residues: CASSSLTSPTGELFF.

This chain joins TRBV30 and TRBJ1-4; TRBD1 aligns across 7 bases. CDR1 GTSNPN and CDR2 SVGIG come from the germline V gene (reference sequence). This CDR3 region has 15 residues. With V trimmed by 2 bases and J by 5 bases, 8 bases remained unmatched. CDR3 DNA: TGTGCCTGGAGTTCAGGAGCAGGGGGAAATGAAAAACTGTTTTTT. Amino acid sequence: CAWSSGAGGNEKLFF.

The chain uses TRBV30 and TRBJ2-1; maybe TRBD1 (7 bases). Germline loops: CDR1 GTSNPN, CDR2 SVGIG (reference sequence). This CDR3 is 14 amino acids long. The CDR3 DNA sequence: TGTGCTGGGACTTGGGACAGCTCCTACAATGAGCAGTTCTTC. Its translation: CAGTWDSSYNEQFF.

This rearrangement joins TRBV27 to TRBJ1-6; a possible D gene is TRBD1 (6 bases). This CDR3 comprises 17 residues. Between the trimmed V and J ends, which lost 2 bases and 7 bases, there was a span of 18 bases. The germline V gene has CDR1 MNHEY and CDR2 SMNVEV (reference sequence). The CDR3: CASSLEYRRTGNSPLHF. CDR3 DNA: TGTGCCAGCAGTTTAGAGTACCGTCGCACAGGGAATTCACCCCTCCACTTT.

The chain carries TRBV6-5 and TRBJ1-1; TRBD1 agrees at 7 bases. The germline CDR1 and CDR2 sequences are MNHEY and SVGAGI. This CDR3 spans 15 amino acids. J lost 4 bases, V lost 7 bases, and 12 bases had no gene match. CDR3 sequence reads: CASTLGRTGGTEAFF. The CDR3 region has the DNA TGTGCCAGCACTCTGGGACGGACAGGCGGCACTGAAGCTTTCTTT.

This clone was found a few times. V is TRBV27 and J is TRBJ2-1; possibly TRBD2 for D (6 bases). Germline assignment: CDR1 MNHEY and CDR2 SMNVEV (reference sequence). The CDR3 is 15 residues long. The ends were cut back, 2 bases at V and 2 bases at J, with 10 bases in the middle. The CDR3 DNA reads TGTGCCAGCAGTTTAGGCTCTAGCGCCTACAATGAGCAGTTCTTC. The encoded protein is CASSLGSSAYNEQFF.

The chain is built from TRBV11-3 and TRBJ1-1; D not resolved. The germline V gene has CDR1 SGHNT and CDR2 YENEEA. V lost 1 base and J lost 4, with 10 bases in between. The length of the CDR3 is 14 residues. The CDR3 nucleotides read TGTGCCAGCAGCTTAGGGGCGGGATTCACTGAAGCTTTCTTT. Its translation: CASSLGAGFTEAFF.

This chain joins TRBV5-4 and TRBJ1-1; D unclear. Per germline, CDR1 SGHNT and CDR2 YYREEE (reference sequence). Trimming pared 2 bases from V and 3 bases from J, leaving 8 bases between. This CDR3 is built from 13 residues. The CDR3 protein is CASSFFVDTEAFF. The DNA for the CDR3 is TGTGCCAGCAGCTTTTTCGTCGACACTGAAGCTTTCTTT.

The rearrangement links TRBV5-1 to TRBJ2-5; TRBD1 matches at 8 bases. In germline, CDR1 is SGHRS, CDR2 YFSETQ. The CDR3 is made up of 15 amino acids. The V gene end was trimmed by 1 base and the J gene end by 5 bases; junction bases not matched to a gene: 7. In nucleotides, the CDR3 is TGCGCCAGCAGCTTGTCAGGGGGCGAGGTGGAGACCCAGTACTTC. It encodes CASSLSGGEVETQYF.

This clone was found a few times. The chain employs TRBV19 and TRBJ2-1; D remains unclear. CDR1 LNHDA and CDR2 SQIVND come from the germline V gene (reference sequence). The CDR3 consists of 15 residues. V was clipped by 3 bases and J by 0 bases, with 9 bases between them. In DNA form, the CDR3 reads TGTGCCAGTAGTATTACCAGCGACTCCTACAATGAGCAGTTCTTC. This codes for CASSITSDSYNEQFF.

The chain uses TRBV30 and TRBJ1-3; maybe TRBD1 (6 bases). The CDR3 has 14 amino acids. The germline V gene has CDR1 GTSNPN and CDR2 SVGIG (reference sequence). V lost 2 bases to trimming and J lost 2 bases, with 10 bases between them. The CDR3 region has the DNA TGTGCCTGGAGTTACAGGGACGCTGGAAACACCATATATTTT. Protein sequence: CAWSYRDAGNTIYF.

The V gene is TRBV5-1, the J gene TRBJ1-2, with a possible D match to TRBD1 (6 bases). Germline V gives CDR1 SGHRS, CDR2 YFSETQ. This CDR3 spans 15 amino acids. V was trimmed by 0 bases and J by 4 bases, leaving 13 bases between them. The CDR3 DNA reads TGCGCCAGCAGCTTGGATGGGGGCGCGGGCTATGGCTACACCTTC. This encodes CASSLDGGAGYGYTF.

This sequence joins TRBV7-9 and TRBJ1-5, with 9 bases aligning to TRBD1. The V gene's germline CDR1 is SEHNR and CDR2 FQNEAQ (reference sequence). The CDR3 is 16 amino acids. Germline trimming cut 5 bases from V and 3 bases from J; bases unmatched to any gene: 8. The CDR3 is CASSQTGTGINQPQHF. The CDR3 region has the DNA TGTGCCAGCAGCCAAACCGGGACAGGGATCAATCAGCCCCAGCATTTT.

V is TRBV24-1 and J is TRBJ2-7, with 7 bases identical to TRBD2. Germline values: CDR1 KGHDR, CDR2 SFDVKD. The CDR3 has 13 amino acids. V was clipped by 5 bases and J by 2 bases; unmatched bases: 2. The CDR3 here is CATSGGGTYEQYF. CDR3 nucleotides: TGTGCCACCAGTGGGGGGGGGACCTACGAGCAGTACTTC.

This clone appeared once. V gene TRBV5-1 combines with J gene TRBJ2-5; possible D gene TRBD1, 5 bases. This CDR3 has 15 residues. Germline CDR1 is SGHRS and CDR2 is YFSETQ. The V gene lost 0 bases and the J gene lost 2 bases, with 11 bases spanning the gap. The CDR3 DNA follows: TGCGCCAGCAGCTTGGTTCCGCAGGGACAAGAGACCCAGTACTTC. It codes for CASSLVPQGQETQYF.

This sequence joins TRBV3-1 (or the pseudogene TRBV3-2) and TRBJ2-5; D remains ambiguous. CDR1 and CDR2 (germline): LGHDT, YNNKEL (reference sequence). The CDR3 is 15 residues long. V lost 6 bases, J lost 0 bases, and 14 bases lay in between. The CDR3 DNA is TGTGCCAGCAGTCCAACCCCCGCGTACCAAGAGACCCAGTACTTC. Translation: CASSPTPAYQETQYF.

V usage is TRBV5-1 and J usage is TRBJ1-1, with D possibly TRBD1 on 6 matching bases. The CDR3 length is 13 residues. In germline, CDR1 is SGHRS, CDR2 YFSETQ. V lost 4 bases, J lost 1 base, and 8 bases lay in between. The CDR3 is CASSPRGNTEAFF. DNA of the CDR3: TGCGCCAGCAGCCCCAGGGGGAACACTGAAGCTTTCTTT.

CDR3 sequence (DNA): TGTGCCAGCAGCCGGGGGGGTACCACAGATACGCAGTATTTT. Its translation: CASSRGGTTDTQYF. The chain has TRBV5-5 and TRBJ2-3; 8 nucleotides align to TRBD2. Germline-derived CDR1 and CDR2 are SGHKS and YYEKEE (reference sequence). Losses at the gene ends were 4 bases for V and 2 bases for J; bases not matched to a gene: 3. The CDR3 is 14 residues long. Looking up the rest from reference TRBV5-5 and TRBJ2-3 gives the full variable domain: DAGVTQSPTHLIKTRGQQVTLRCSPISGHKSVSWYQQVLGQGPQFIFQYYEKEERGRGNFPDRFSARQFPNYSSELNVNALLLGDSALYLCASSRGGTTDTQYFGPGTRLTVL.

Written as DNA, the CDR3 is TGTGCCAGCAGCCCAGCAGGGTTGGCTGAAGCTTTCTTT. This sequence encodes CASSPAGLAEAFF. V is TRBV4-2 and J is TRBJ1-1; the D gene is possibly TRBD1 (5 bases). Trimming removed 4 bases from V and 6 bases from J, with 12 bases in between. The CDR3 has 13 amino acids. Per the germline V gene, CDR1 is LGHNA and CDR2 is YNFKEQ.

The gene calls are TRBV30 and TRBJ2-5; no definite D call. V lost 1 base and J lost 4, with 13 bases in between. CDR1 GTSNPN and CDR2 SVGIG come from the germline V gene (reference sequence). There are 14 residues in the CDR3. CDR3 bases: TGTGCCTGGAGTGGGCCCCACTCGGGAGAGACCCAGTACTTC. This translates into CAWSGPHSGETQYF. The whole variable domain, remainder taken from reference TRBV30 and TRBJ2-5, is SQTIHQWPATLVQPVGSPLSLECTVEGTSNPNLYWYRQAAGRGLQLLFYSVGIGQISSEVPQNLSASRPQDRQFILSSKKLLLSDSGFYLCAWSGPHSGETQYFGPGTRLLVL.

The chain combines TRBV9 with TRBJ1-2; 7 bases align to TRBD1. There are 16 residues in the CDR3. Trimming took 3 bases from V and 2 from J; bases not matched to a gene: 10. Germline V CDR1 and CDR2: SGDLS, YYNGEE. The CDR3 coding sequence is TGTGCCAGCAGCGCAGTCCTAAGGGGGCTGAACTATGGCTACACCTTC. It translates to CASSAVLRGLNYGYTF.